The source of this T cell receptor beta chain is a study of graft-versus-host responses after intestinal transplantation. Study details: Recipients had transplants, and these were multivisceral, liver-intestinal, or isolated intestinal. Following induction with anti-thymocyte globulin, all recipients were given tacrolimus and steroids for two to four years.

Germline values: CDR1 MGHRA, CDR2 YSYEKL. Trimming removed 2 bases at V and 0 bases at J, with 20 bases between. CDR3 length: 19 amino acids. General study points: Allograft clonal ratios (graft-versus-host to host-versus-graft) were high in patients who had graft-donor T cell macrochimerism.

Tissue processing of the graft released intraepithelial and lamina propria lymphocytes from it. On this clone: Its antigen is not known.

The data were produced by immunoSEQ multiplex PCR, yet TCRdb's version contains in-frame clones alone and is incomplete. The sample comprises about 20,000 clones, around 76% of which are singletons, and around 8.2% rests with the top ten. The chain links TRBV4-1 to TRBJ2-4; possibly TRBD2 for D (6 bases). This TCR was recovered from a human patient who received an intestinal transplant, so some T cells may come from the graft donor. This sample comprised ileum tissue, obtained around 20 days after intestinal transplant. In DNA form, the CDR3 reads TGCGCCAGCAGCCAAAACCGGGACTCTCGCTCCCTAGCCAAAAACATTCAGTACTTC. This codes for CASSQNRDSRSLAKNIQYF.